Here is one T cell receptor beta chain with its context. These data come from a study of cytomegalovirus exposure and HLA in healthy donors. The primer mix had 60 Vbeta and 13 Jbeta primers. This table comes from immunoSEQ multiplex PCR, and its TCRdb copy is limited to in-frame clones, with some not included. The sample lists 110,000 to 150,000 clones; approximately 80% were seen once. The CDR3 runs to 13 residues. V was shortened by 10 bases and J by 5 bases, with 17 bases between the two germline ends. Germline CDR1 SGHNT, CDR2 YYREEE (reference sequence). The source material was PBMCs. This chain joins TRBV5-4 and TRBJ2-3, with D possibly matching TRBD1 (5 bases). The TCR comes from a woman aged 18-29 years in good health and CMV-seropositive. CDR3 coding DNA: TGTGCCTTGGGTCAGGGTGACATAGATACGCAGTATTTT. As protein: CALGQGDIDTQYF.